Listed here is a single T cell receptor (beta chain). Trimming removed 1 base from V and 4 bases from J; junction bases left unmatched: 3. The length of the CDR3 is 15 residues. CDR1 and CDR2 from the germline V gene are LGHDT and YNNKEL (reference sequence). Profiling relied on immunoSEQ multiplex PCR, and the TCRdb table lists in-frame clones only, not all of them. Of around 16,000 clones listed, around 87% were seen once; the top ten hold around 13%. This sample was taken from a study of blood T cell repertoires in COVID-19. The V call is TRBV3-1 (or the pseudogene TRBV3-2), the J call TRBJ2-1; 8 bases map to TRBD2. This clonotype was sampled from a human donor in a cohort sampled during active COVID-19. Sequencing was carried out using peripheral blood. The CDR3 region is CASSQGTGGYNEQFF. Here the CDR3 DNA reads TGTGCCAGCAGCCAAGGGACGGGGGGGTACAATGAGCAGTTCTTC.